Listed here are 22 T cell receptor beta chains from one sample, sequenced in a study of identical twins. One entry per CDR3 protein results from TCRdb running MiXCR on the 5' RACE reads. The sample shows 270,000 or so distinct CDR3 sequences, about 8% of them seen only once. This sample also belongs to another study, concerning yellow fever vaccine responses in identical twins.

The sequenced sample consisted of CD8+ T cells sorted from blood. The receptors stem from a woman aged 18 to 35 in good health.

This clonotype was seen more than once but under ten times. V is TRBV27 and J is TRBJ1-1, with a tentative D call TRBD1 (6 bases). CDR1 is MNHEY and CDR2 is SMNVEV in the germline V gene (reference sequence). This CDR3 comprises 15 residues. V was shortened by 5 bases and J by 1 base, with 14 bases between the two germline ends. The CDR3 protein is CASSPRGARNTEAFF. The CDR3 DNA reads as TGTGCCAGCAGTCCCCGGGGGGCCAGGAACACTGAAGCTTTCTTT.

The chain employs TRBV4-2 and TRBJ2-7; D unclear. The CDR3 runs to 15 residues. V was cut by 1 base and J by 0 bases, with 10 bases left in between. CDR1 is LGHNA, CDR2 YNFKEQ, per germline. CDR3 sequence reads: CASSQVPYGSYEQYF. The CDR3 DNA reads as TGTGCCAGCAGCCAAGTTCCTTATGGCTCCTACGAGCAGTACTTC.

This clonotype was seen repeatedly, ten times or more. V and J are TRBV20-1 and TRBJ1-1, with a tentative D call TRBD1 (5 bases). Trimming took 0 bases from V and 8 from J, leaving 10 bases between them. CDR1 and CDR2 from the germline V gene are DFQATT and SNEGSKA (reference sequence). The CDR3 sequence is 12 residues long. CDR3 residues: CSARDRRDEAFF. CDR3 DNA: TGCAGTGCTAGAGATCGCAGGGACGAAGCTTTCTTT.

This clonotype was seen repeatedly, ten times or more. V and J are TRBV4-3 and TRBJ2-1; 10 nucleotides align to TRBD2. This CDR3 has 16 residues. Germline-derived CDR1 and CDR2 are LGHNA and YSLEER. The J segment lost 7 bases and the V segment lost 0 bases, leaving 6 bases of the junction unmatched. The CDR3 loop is CASSQDLEAGGNEQFF. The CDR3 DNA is TGCGCCAGCAGCCAAGATCTCGAAGCGGGAGGGAATGAGCAGTTCTTC.

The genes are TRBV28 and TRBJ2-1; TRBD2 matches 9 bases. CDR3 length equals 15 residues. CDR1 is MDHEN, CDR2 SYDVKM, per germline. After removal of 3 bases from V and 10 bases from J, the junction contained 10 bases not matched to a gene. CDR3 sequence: CASSFWVAGEGEQFF. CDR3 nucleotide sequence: TGTGCCAGCAGTTTTTGGGTAGCGGGAGAGGGGGAGCAGTTCTTC.

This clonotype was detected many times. The CDR3 DNA follows: TGCAGCGTTACGACAGCTAGCACAGATACGCAGTATTTT. It yields the protein CSVTTASTDTQYF. This chain uses TRBV29-1 with TRBJ2-3, with D possibly matching TRBD1 (5 bases). Germline-derived CDR1 and CDR2 are SQVTM and ANQGSEA. The CDR3 extends over 13 amino acids. Between the trimmed V and J ends, which lost 5 bases and 0 bases, there was a span of 9 bases.

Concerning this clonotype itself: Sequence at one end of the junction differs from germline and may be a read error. In DNA form, the CDR3 reads TGTCCCAGCAGTGAGGGTGGACAGATCCTCCAAGAGACCCAGTACTTC. Its translation is CPSSEGGQILQETQYF. The chain employs TRBV28 and TRBJ2-5; D might be TRBD1 (6 bases). CDR1 MDHEN and CDR2 SYDVKM come from the germline V gene. The CDR3 is made up of 16 amino acids.

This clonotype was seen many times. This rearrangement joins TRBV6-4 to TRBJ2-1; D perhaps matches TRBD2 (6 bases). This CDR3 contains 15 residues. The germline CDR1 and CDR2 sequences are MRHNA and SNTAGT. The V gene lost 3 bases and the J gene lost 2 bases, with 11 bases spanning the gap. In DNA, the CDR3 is TGTGCCAGCAGTGAACTAGCCAGAACCTACAATGAGCAGTTCTTC. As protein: CASSELARTYNEQFF.

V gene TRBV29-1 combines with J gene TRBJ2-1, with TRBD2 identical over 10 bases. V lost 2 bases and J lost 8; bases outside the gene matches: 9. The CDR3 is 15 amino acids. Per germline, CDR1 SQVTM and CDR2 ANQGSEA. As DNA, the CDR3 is TGCAGCGTTGAAAATAGCGGGGGGCCTTGGGATGAGCAGTTCTTC. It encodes CSVENSGGPWDEQFF.

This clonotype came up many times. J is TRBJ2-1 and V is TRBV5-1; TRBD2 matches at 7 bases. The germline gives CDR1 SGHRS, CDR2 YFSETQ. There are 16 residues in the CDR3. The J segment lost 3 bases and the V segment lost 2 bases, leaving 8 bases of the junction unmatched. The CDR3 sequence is CASSLIPGGGYNEQFF. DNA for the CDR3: TGCGCCAGCAGCTTAATTCCTGGCGGGGGCTACAATGAGCAGTTCTTC.

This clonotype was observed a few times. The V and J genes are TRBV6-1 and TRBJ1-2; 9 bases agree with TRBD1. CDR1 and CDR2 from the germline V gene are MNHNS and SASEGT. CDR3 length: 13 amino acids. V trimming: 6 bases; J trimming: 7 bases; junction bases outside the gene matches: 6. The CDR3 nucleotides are TGTGCCAGCAGACCCGGGACAGGGCCTGGCTACACCTTC. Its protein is CASRPGTGPGYTF.

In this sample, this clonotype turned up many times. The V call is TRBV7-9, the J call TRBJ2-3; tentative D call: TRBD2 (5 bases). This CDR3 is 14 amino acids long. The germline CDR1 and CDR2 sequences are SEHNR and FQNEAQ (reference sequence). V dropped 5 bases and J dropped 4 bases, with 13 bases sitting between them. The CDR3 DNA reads TGTGCCAGCAGCCGCGGGCTAGAGCCAGATACGCAGTATTTT. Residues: CASSRGLEPDTQYF. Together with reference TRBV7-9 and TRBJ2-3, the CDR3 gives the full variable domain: DTGVSQNPRHKITKRGQNVTFRCDPISEHNRLYWYRQTLGQGPEFLTYFQNEAQLEKSRLLSDRFSAERPKGSFSTLEIQRTEQGDSAMYLCASSRGLEPDTQYFGPGTRLTVL.

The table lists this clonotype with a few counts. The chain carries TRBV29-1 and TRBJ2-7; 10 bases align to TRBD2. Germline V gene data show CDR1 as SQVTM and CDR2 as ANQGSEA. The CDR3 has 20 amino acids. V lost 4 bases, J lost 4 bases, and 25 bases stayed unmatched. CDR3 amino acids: CSVGGFLGGAEREGLYEQYF. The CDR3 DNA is TGCAGCGTTGGGGGGTTTTTGGGGGGCGCAGAGCGGGAGGGTCTATACGAGCAGTACTTC.

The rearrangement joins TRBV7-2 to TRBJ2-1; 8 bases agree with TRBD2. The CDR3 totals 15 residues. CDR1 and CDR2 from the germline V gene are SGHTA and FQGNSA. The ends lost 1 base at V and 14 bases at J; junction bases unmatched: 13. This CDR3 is CASSLVGEAGGGEFF. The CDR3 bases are TGTGCCAGCAGCTTAGTGGGGGAGGCGGGAGGAGGGGAGTTCTTC.

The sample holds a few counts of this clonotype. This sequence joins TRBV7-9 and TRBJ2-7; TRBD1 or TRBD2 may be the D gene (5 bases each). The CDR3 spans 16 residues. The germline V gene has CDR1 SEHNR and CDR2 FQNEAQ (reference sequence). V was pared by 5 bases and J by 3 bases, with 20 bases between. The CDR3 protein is CASSHSRDVNRYEQYF. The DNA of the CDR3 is TGTGCCAGCAGCCATTCCCGGGACGTAAATCGCTACGAGCAGTACTTC.

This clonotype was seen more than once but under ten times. The CDR3 here is CASSSDGTDTQYF. The CDR3 coding sequence is TGTGCCAGCAGCTCGGACGGCACAGATACGCAGTATTTT. The chain joins TRBV7-3 to TRBJ2-3; D uncertain. This CDR3 region has 13 residues. Between the trimmed V and J ends, which lost 4 bases and 1 base, there was a span of 6 bases. Germline values: CDR1 SGHTA, CDR2 FQGTGA.

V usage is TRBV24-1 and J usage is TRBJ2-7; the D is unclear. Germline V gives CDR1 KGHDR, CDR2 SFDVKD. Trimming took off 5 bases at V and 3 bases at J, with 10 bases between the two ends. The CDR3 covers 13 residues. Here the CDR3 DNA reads TGTGCCACCAGTGGTGAGAGGAGCTACGAGCAGTACTTC. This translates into CATSGERSYEQYF.

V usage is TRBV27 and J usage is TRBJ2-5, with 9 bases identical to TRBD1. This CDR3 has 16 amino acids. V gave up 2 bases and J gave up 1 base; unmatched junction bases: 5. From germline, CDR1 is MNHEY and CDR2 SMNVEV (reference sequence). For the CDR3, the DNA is TGTGCCAGCAGTTTAGCATGGGGACAGGGCCAAGAGACCCAGTACTTC. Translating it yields CASSLAWGQGQETQYF.

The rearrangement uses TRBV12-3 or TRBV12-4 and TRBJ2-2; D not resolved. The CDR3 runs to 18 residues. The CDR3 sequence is CTISLSWALPTNTGELFF. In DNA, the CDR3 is TGTACCATCAGTTTATCGTGGGCCCTCCCGACGAACACCGGGGAGCTGTTTTTT.

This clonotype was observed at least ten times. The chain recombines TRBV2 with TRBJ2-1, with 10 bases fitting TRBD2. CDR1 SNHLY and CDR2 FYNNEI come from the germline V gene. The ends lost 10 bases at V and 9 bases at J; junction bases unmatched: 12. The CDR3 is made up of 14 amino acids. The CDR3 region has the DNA TGTGCCAAGCAAGGGGATAGCGGGGGGTCTGAGCAGTTCTTC. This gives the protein CAKQGDSGGSEQFF.

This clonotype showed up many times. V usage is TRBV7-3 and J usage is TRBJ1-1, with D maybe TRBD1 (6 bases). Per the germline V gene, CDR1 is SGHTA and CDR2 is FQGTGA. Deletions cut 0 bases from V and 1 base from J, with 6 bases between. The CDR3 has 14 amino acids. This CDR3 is CASSLTTGNTEAFF. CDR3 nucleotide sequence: TGTGCCAGCAGCTTAACGACAGGGAACACTGAAGCTTTCTTT.

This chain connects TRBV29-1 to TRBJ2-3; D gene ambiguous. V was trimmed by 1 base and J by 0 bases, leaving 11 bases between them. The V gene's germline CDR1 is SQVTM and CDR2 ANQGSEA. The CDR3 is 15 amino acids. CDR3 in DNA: TGCAGCGTTGAAGGACCCAGAGGTAGCACAGATACGCAGTATTTT. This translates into CSVEGPRGSTDTQYF.